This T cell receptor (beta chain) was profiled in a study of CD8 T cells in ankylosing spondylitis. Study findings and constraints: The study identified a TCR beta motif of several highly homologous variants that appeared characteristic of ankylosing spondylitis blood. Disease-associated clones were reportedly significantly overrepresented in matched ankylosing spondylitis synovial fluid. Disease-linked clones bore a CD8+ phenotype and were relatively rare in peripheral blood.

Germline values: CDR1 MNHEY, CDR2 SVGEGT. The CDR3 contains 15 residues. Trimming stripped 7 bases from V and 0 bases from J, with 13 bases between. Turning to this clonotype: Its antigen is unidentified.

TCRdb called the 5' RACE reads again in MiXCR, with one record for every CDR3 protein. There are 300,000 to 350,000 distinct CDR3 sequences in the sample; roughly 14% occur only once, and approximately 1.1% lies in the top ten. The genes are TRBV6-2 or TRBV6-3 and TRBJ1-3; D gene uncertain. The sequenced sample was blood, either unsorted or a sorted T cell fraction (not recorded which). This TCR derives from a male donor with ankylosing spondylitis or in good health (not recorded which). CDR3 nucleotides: TGTGCCAGCACCAGAGGACGGAACTCTGGAAACACCATATATTTT. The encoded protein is CASTRGRNSGNTIYF.